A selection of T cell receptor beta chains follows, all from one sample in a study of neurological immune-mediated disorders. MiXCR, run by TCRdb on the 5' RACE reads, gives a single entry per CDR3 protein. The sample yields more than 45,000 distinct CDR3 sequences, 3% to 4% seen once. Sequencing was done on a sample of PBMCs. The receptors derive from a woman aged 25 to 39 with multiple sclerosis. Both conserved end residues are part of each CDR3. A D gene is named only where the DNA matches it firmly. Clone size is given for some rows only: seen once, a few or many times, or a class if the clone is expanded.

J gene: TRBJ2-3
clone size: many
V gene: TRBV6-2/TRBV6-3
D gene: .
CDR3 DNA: TGTGCCAGCAAGGGGGGACAACGGGGCGCAGATACGCAGTATTTT
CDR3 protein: CASKGGQRGADTQYF

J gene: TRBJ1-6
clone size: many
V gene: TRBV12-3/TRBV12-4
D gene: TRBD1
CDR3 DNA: TGTGCCAGCGGACAGACAGGGGGTGGATCACCCCTCAACTTT
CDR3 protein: CASGQTGGGSPLNF

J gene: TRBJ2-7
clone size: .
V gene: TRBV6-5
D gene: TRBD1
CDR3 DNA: TGTGCCAGCAGTACCGGGACAGGGCTTTACGAGCAGTACTTC
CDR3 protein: CASSTGTGLYEQYF

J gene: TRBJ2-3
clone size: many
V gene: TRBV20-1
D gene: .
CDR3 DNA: TGCAGTGCTCAATTCGGACAGTCAGCTAGCACAGATACGCAGTATTTT
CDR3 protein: CSAQFGQSASTDTQYF

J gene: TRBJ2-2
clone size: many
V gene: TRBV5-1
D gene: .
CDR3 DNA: TGCGCCAGCAGCACCGAGGGTACAGGGCTTCCGAACACCGGGGAGCTGTTTTTT
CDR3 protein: CASSTEGTGLPNTGELFF

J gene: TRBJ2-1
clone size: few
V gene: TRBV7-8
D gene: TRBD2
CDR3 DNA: TGTGCCAGCAGCTCGTCGGGGACTACCCCGACCAATGAGCAGTTCTTC
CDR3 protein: CASSSSGTTPTNEQFF

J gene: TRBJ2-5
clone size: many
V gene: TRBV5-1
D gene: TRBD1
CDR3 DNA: TGCGCCAGCAGCTGGACAGGGGGTGAGACCCAGTACTTC
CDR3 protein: CASSWTGGETQYF

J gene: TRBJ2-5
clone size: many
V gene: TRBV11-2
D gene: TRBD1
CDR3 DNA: TGTGCCAGCAGCTCGACAGGGGAAGAGACCCAGTACTTC
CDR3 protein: CASSSTGEETQYF

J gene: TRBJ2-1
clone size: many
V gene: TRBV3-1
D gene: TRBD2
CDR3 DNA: TGTGCCAGCAGCCAACCAAGCGGGAGAACCTACAATGAGCAGTTCTTC
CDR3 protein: CASSQPSGRTYNEQFF

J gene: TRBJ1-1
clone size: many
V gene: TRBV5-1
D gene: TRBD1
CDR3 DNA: TGCGCCAGCAGCTTGGGGGGACAGCTCACGGCTTTCTTT
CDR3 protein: CASSLGGQLTAFF

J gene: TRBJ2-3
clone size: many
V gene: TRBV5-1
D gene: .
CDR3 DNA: TGCGCCAGCAGCTTGGTGGGCACTAGCACAGATACGCAGTATTTT
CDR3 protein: CASSLVGTSTDTQYF

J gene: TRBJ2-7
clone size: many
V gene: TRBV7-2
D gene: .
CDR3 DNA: TGTGCCAGCAGTCGACCCCCCCACGAGCAGTACTTC
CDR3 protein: CASSRPPHEQYF

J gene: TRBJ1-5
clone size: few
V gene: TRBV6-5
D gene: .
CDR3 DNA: TGTGCCAGCAGTTACCCCGGAAAGGGAGGGACCCAGCATTTT
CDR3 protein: CASSYPGKGGTQHF

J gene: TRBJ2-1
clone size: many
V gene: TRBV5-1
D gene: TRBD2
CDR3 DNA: TGCGCCAGCGGTTCCAGCGGGGGGGCCTCCTACAATGAGCAGTTCTTC
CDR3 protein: CASGSSGGASYNEQFF

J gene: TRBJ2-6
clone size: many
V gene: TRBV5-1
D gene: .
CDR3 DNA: TGCGCCAGCAGCTCCATCCTCAGCTCTGGGGCCAACGTCCTGACTTTC
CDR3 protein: CASSSILSSGANVLTF

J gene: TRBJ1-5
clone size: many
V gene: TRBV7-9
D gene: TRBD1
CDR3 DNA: TGTGCCAGCAGCTGGGGACAGGTGGAGAATCAGCCCCAGCATTTT
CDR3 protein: CASSWGQVENQPQHF

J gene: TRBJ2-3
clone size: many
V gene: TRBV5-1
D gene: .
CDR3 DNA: TGCGCCAGCAGCTCCGAGCGTACCACAGATACGCAGTATTTT
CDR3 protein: CASSSERTTDTQYF

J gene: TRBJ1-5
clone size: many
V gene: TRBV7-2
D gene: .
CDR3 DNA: TGTGCCAGCAGCTTAGACAGGGCTTCCCAGCCCCAGCATTTT
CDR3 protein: CASSLDRASQPQHF

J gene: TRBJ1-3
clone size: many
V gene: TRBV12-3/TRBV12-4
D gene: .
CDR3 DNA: TGTGCCAGCAGTTTGGAGACTGTCGTATCTCTCTCTGGAAACACCATATATTTT
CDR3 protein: CASSLETVVSLSGNTIYF

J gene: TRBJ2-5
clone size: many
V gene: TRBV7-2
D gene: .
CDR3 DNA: TGTGCCAGCAGCTTATCCGTACAGCAAGAGACCCAGTACTTC
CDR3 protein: CASSLSVQQETQYF

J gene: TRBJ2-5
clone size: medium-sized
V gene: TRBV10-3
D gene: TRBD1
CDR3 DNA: TGTGCCATCAGAGGGACAGAAAAAGAGACCCAGTACTTC
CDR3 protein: CAIRGTEKETQYF

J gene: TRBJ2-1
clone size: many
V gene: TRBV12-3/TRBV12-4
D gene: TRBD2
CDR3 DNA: TGTGCCAGCAGTTTAGCCCCGGGACTAGCGGGAGGTAAATCAGGGTACAATGAGCAGTTCTTC
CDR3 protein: CASSLAPGLAGGKSGYNEQFF

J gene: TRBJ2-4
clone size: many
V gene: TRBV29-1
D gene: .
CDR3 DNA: TGCAGCGTTGTACCCCCACCGCTTAACCAACAAGCCAAAAACATTCAGTACTTC
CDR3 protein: CSVVPPPLNQQAKNIQYF

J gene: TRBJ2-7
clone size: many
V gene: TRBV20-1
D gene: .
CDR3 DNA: TGCAGTGCTATATTGACAGAACGCTACGAGCAGTACTTC
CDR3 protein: CSAILTERYEQYF